This T cell receptor beta chain was sequenced during a study of vaccination effects on CD4 cells after COVID-19. Looking at the study overall: The post-vaccine samples were taken, at the median, 72 days after the second dose.

Study-level points and caveats: There was marked clonal contraction among infection- and vaccine-induced clones late after vaccination.

Scientists isolated CD4+ T cells after a roughly 10-day culture period ended. The cohort was immunized with two doses of either the BNT162b2 or mRNA-1273 vaccine. Cultures received IL-2 medium that replaced half the medium on days 3 and 7. This clone has just a few counts. Its matching antigen is unknown. Germline V gives CDR1 DFQATT, CDR2 SNEGSKA (reference sequence). CDR3 length: 15 residues. The V gene lost 3 bases and the J gene lost 0 bases, with 13 bases spanning the gap. Profiling relied on immunoSEQ multiplex PCR, and the TCRdb table lists in-frame clones only, not all of them. The table includes about 73,000 clones, about 73% detected once.

V usage is TRBV20-1 and J usage is TRBJ2-3; maybe TRBD2 (6 bases). The clonotype comes from a human donor who received a COVID-19 vaccine. The material sequenced was CD4+ T cells from PBMCs cultured without peptide, taken after COVID-19 vaccination. CDR3 DNA sequence: TGCAGTGCTAGTACGCGGGGCCTAAGCACAGATACGCAGTATTTT. It encodes CSASTRGLSTDTQYF.